The 5 T cell receptor beta chains below all came from one sample that was sequenced in a study of T cells after yellow fever vaccination (dated by TCRdb to the late 2010s). Per the publication, the treatment or condition label means: live attenuated yellow fever vaccine strain. The receptor library was made with 5' RACE. TCRdb lists the instrument as Illumina HiSeq 2500. TCRdb reanalyzed the raw reads on its own, using fastp at Q25 for trimming and MiXCR for clone calling, and kept in-frame beta chains. Records with the same CDR3 protein are collapsed into one entry carrying the most frequent genes and DNA. Here the sample has 610,000 or so distinct CDR3 sequences; 9% to 15% occur a single time. The ten largest clones add up to under 15% of the sample. Material: PBMCs, obtained on the day of the yellow fever booster vaccination. The receptors were sampled from a man in his thirties or forties who received the YFV17D yellow fever vaccine.

This rearrangement joins TRBV6-1 to TRBJ2-1, with D possibly matching TRBD2 (6 bases). This CDR3 comprises 13 residues. Germline CDR1 is MNHNS and CDR2 is SASEGT. V lost 0 bases and J lost 9, with 9 bases in between. This CDR3 reads CASSEAAEGEQFF. The CDR3 nucleotides read TGTGCCAGCAGTGAAGCCGCGGAGGGTGAGCAGTTCTTC.

This clonotype appeared a few times. This chain links TRBV6-1 with TRBJ2-7, with D perhaps matching TRBD1 or TRBD2 (6 bases each). Germline V lookup: CDR1 MNHNS, CDR2 SASEGT. Between the trimmed V and J ends, which lost 4 bases and 4 bases, there was a span of 14 bases. CDR3 length: 14 amino acids. The CDR3 sequence is CASSGQRGEYEQYF. CDR3 DNA: TGTGCCAGCAGTGGCCAGAGGGGGGAATACGAGCAGTACTTC.

The J gene is TRBJ2-5, the V gene TRBV11-2; 11 nucleotides line up with TRBD1. With 3 bases clipped from V and 4 bases from J, the junction kept 4 bases outside the gene matches. The CDR3 runs to 15 residues. The germline V gene has CDR1 SGHAT and CDR2 FQNNGV. CDR3 coding DNA: TGTGCCAGCAGCTTGGGACAGGGGGTACGAGAGACCCAGTACTTC. It specifies CASSLGQGVRETQYF.

The rearrangement joins TRBV7-9 to TRBJ2-7, with TRBD1 as a possible D gene (6 bases). Between the trimmed V and J ends, which lost 4 bases and 5 bases, there was a span of 12 bases. From germline, CDR1 is SEHNR and CDR2 FQNEAQ (reference sequence). The CDR3 consists of 13 residues. DNA of the CDR3: TGTGCCAGCAGCTCGGGCCCAGGGGACGAGCAGTACTTC. It specifies CASSSGPGDEQYF.

V is TRBV12-3 or TRBV12-4 and J is TRBJ2-3, with D hard to call. There are 13 residues in the CDR3. V lost 9 bases and J lost 4, with 14 bases in between. The CDR3 nucleotides are TGTGCCAGTAAAGGGTCGGACGCAGATACGCAGTATTTT. Its translation is CASKGSDADTQYF.